These T cell receptor beta chains were read from a single sample in a study of blood T cell repertoires in COVID-19. This table comes from immunoSEQ multiplex PCR, and its TCRdb copy is limited to in-frame clones, with some not included. The table has 200,000 to 250,000 clones, roughly 89% seen once. Sequenced material: peripheral blood. These receptor sequences come from a man aged 25 to 40 who had recovered from COVID-19. CDR3s leave out the opening cysteine and the closing phenylalanine or tryptophan. Each record gives: J gene, V gene, CDR3 protein.

TRBJ1-3,TRBV18,ASSPPTGSGNTIY
TRBJ2-3,TRBV19,ASSDQRGSTDTQY
TRBJ2-5,TRBV7-6,ASSYRTSGGQETQY
TRBJ1-5,TRBV6-2/TRBV6-3,ASSGETGYNQPQH
TRBJ2-1,TRBV2,ASSEGRGHTDRNEQF
TRBJ1-2,TRBV28,ASSLGSGPYGYT
TRBJ1-2,TRBV11-2,ASSLFVQGPFYGYT
TRBJ1-1,TRBV19,ASSILAGDMNTEAF
TRBJ1-1,TRBV29-1,SGSTVNTEAF
TRBJ1-5,TRBV5-5,ASSLEAVGAVGNQPQH
TRBJ2-7,TRBV29-1,SVGEVPGDEQY
TRBJ1-2,TRBV10-3,AISEAGGRVAGYT
TRBJ1-6,TRBV19,ASSMGRINSPLH
TRBJ2-3,TRBV11-3,ASSLAGQGVDTQY
TRBJ1-1,TRBV6-6,ASSDPLGALNTEAF
TRBJ1-2,TRBV15,ATSRERSYGYT
TRBJ2-5,TRBV3-1/TRBV3-2,ASSQQGQETQY
TRBJ1-2,TRBV5-1,ASSLPRDPYGYT
TRBJ1-1,TRBV24-1,ATSNPGGTEAF
TRBJ2-7,TRBV10-3,AISERAGSSYEQY
TRBJ1-6,TRBV18,ASSPQGARSYNSPLH
TRBJ2-7,TRBV4-1,ASSLTRAREAYEQY
TRBJ1-1,TRBV7-6,ASSSREGNTEAF
TRBJ2-2,TRBV12-3/TRBV12-4,ASRQGPGELF
TRBJ1-5,TRBV6-2/TRBV6-3,ASSYGRGVGNQPQH
TRBJ2-7,TRBV3-1/TRBV3-2,ASSQGATPGEQY
TRBJ1-5,TRBV27,ASSQTGGWSNQPQH
TRBJ1-1,TRBV29-1,SVGGQGNTEAF
TRBJ2-1,TRBV4-2,ASSHLGTSGGYSSYNEQF
TRBJ1-5,TRBV7-2,ASSLSGNNQPQH
TRBJ2-5,TRBV3-1/TRBV3-2,ASSQSGSKETQY
TRBJ2-7,TRBV19,ASSEGVEQY
TRBJ1-6,TRBV7-2,ASSLVPPGQVNSPLH
TRBJ1-5,TRBV19,ASSIGRGYSNQPQH
TRBJ2-7,TRBV10-1,ASSESGGDPLYEQY
TRBJ1-4,TRBV18,ASSPNSDEKLF
TRBJ2-7,TRBV6-5,ASSTRPGYEQY
TRBJ2-2,TRBV7-7,ASSLTGAGELF
TRBJ1-6,TRBV25-1,ASSFGGQGHSPLH
TRBJ1-6,TRBV10-3,AISIGTASPLH
TRBJ1-5,TRBV5-1,ASSLEGDRGQPQH
TRBJ1-2,TRBV6-2/TRBV6-3,ASSYPPGQGGYT
TRBJ2-3,TRBV4-1,ASSQERSVSTDTQY
TRBJ2-7,TRBV2,ATRMGGYEQY
TRBJ2-5,TRBV6-4,ASSAGGGKETQY